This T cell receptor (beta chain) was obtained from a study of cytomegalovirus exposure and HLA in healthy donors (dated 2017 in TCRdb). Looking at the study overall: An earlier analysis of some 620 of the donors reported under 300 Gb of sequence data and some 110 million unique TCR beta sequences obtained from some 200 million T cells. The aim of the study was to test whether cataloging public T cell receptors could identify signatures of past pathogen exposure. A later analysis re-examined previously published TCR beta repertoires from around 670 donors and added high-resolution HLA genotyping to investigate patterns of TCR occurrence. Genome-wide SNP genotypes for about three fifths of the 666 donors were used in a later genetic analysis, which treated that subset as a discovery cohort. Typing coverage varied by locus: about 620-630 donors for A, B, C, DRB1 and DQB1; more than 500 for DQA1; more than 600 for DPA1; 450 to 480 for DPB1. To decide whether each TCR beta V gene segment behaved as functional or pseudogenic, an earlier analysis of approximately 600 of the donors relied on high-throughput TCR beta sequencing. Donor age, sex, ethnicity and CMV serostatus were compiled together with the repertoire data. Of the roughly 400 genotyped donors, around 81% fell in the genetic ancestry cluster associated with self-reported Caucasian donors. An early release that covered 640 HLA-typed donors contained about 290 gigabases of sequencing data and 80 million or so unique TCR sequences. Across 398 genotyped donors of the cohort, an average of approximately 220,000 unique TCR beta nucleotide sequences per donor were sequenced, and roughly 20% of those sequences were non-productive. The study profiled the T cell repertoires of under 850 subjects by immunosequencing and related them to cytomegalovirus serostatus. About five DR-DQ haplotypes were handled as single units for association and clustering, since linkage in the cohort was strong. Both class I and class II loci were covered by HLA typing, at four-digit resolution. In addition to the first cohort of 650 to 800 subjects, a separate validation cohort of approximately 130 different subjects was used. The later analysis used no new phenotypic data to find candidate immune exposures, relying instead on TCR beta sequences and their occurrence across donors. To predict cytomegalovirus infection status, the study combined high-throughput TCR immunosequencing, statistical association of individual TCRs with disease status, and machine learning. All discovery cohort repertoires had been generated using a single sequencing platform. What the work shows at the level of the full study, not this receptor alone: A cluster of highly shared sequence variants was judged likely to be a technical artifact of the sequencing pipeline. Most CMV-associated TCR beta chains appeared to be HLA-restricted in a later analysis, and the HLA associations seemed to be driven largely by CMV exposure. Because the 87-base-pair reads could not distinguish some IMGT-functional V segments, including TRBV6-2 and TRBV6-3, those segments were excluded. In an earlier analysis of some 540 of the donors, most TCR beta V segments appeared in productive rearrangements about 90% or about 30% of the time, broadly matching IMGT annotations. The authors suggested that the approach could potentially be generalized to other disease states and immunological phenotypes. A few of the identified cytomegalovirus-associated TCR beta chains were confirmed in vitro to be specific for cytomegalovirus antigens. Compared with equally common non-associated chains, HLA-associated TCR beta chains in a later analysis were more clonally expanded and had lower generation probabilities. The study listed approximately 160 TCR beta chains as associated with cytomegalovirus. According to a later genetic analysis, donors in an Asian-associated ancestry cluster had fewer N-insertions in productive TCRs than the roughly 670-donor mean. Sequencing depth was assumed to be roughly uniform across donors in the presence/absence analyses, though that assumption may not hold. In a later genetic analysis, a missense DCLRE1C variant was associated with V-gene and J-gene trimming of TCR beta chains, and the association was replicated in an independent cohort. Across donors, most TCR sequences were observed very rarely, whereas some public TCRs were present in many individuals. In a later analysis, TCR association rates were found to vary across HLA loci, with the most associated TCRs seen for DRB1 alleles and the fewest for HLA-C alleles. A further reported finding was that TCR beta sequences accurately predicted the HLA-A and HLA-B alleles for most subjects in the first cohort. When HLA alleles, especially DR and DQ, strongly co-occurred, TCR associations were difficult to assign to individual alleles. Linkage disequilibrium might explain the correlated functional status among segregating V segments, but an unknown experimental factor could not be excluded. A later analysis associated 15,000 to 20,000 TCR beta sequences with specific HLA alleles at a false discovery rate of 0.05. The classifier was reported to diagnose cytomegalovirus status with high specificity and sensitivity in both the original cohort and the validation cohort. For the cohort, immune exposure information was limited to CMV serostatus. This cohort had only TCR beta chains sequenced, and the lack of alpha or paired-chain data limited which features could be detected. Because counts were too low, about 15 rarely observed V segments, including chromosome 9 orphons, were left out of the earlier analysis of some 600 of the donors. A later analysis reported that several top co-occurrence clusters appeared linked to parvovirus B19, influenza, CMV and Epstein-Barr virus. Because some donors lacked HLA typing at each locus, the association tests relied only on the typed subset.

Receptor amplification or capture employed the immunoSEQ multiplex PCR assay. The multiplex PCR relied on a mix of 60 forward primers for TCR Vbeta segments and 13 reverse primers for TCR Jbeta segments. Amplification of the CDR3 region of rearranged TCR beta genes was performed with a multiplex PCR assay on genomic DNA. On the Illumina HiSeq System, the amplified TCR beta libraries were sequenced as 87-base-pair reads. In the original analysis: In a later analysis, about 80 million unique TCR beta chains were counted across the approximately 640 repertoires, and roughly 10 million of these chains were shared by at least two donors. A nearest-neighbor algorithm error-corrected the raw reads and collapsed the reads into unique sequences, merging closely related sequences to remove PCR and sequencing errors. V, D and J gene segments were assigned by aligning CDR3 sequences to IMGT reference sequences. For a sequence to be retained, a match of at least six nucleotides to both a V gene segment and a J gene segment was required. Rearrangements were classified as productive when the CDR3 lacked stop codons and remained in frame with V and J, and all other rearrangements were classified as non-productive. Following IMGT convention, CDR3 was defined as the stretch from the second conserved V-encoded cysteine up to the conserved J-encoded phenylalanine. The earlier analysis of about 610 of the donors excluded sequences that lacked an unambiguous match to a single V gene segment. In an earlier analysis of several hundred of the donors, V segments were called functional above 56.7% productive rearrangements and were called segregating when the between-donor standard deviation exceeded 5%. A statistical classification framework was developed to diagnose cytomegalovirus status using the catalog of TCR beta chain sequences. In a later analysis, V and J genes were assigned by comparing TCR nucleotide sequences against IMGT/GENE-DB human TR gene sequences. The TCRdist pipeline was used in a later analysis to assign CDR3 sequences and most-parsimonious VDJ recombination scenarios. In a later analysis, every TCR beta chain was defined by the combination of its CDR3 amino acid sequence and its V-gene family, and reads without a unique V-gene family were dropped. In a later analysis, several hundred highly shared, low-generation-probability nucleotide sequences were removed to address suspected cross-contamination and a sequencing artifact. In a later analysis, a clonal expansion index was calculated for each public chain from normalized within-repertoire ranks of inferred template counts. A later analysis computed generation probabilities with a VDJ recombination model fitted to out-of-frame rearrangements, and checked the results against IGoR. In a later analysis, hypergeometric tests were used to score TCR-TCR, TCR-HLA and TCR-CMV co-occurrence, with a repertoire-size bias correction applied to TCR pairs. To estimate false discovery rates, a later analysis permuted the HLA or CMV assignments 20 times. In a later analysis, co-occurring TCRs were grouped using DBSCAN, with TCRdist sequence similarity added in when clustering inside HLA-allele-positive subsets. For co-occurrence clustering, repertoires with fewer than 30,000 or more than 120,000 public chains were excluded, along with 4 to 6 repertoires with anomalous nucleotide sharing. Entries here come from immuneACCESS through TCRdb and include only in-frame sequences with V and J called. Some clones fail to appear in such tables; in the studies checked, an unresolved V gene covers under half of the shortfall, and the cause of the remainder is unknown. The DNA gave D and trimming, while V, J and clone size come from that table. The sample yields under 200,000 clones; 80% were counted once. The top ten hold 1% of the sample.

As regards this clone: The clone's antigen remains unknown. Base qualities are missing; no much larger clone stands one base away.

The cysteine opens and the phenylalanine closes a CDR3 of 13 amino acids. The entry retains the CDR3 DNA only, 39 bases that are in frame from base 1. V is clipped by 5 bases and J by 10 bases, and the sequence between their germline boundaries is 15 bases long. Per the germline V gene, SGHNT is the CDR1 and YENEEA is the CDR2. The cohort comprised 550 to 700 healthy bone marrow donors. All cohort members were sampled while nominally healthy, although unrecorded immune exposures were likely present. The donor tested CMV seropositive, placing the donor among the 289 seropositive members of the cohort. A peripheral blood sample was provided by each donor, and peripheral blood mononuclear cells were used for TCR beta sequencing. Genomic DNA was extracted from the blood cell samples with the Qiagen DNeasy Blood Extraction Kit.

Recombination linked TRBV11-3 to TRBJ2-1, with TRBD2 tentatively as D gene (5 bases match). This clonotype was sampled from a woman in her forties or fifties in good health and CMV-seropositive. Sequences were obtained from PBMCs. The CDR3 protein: CASSPTTRGEQFF. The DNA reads TGTGCCAGCAGCCCGACCACTCGCGGGGAGCAGTTCTTC.